The subject of this entry is one T cell receptor (beta chain). Its antigen is as yet unknown. Here immunoSEQ multiplex PCR was the method, and the copy in TCRdb shows in-frame clones only, minus some. This table holds 170,000 or so clones, 90% found once. This sample was taken from a study of T cell responses to AZD1222 COVID-19 vaccine. Study overall: Second-dose intervals near 4 or 12 weeks were combined. Whole-study findings and limits: Dominant at 160-218 and 743-854, vaccine-associated CD4 TCRs also spanned spike. Reportedly, nearly half of unique spike TCRs recognized epitopes outside B.1.351/B.1.1.7 mutations.

Germline-derived CDR1 and CDR2 are ENHRY and SYGVKD. Trimming took off 10 bases at V and 5 bases at J, with 17 bases between the two ends. The CDR3 runs to 14 residues. The chain has TRBV10-3 and TRBJ2-2; maybe TRBD1 (8 bases). The specimen was peripheral blood, collected on day 0 of AZD1222 vaccination. The receptor's source is an adult in good health. DNA of the CDR3: TGTGCCAACCAAGGACAGGGAGGGACCGGGGAGCTGTTTTTT. It encodes CANQGQGGTGELFF.